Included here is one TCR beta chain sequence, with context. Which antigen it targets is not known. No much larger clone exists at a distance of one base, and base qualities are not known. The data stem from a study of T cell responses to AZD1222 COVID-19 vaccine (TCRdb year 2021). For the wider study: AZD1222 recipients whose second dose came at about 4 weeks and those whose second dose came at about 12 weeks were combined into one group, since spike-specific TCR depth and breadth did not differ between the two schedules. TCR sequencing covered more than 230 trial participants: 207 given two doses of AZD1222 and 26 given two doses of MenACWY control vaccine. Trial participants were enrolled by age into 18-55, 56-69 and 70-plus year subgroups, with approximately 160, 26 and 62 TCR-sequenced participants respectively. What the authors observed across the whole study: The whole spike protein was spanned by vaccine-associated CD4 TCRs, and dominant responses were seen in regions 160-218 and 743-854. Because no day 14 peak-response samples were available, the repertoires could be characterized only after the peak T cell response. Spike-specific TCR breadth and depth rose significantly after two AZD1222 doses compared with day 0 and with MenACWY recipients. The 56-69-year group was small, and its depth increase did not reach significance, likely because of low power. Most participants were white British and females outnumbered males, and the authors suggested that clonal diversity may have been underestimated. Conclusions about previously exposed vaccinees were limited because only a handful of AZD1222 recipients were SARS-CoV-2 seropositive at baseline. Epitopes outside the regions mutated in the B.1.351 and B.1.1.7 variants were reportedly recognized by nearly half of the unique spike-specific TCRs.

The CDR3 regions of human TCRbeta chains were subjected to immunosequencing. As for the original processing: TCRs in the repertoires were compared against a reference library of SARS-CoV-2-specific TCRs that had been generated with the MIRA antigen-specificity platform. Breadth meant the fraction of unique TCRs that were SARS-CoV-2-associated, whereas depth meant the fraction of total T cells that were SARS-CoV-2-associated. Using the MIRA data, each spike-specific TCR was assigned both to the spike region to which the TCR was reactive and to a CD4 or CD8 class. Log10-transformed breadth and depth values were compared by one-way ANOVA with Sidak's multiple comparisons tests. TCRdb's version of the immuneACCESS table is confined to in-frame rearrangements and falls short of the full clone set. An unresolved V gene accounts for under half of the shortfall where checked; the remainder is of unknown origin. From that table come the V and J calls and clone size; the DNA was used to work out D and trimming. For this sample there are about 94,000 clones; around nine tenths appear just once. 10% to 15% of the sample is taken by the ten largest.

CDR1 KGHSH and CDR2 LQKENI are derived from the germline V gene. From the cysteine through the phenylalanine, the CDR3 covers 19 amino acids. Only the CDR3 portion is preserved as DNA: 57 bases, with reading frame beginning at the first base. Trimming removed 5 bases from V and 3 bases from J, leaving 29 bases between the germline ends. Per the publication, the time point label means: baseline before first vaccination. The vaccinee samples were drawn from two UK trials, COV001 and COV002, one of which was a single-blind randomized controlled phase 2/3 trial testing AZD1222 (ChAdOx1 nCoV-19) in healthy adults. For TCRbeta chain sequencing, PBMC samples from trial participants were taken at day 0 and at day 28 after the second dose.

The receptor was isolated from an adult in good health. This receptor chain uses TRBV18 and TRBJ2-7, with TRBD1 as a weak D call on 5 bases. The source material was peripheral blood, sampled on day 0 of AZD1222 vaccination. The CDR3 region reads CASSGDRTSYHIPHYEQYF. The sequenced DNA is TGTGCCAGCTCAGGCGATAGGACATCATACCACATTCCTCACTACGAGCAGTACTTC.